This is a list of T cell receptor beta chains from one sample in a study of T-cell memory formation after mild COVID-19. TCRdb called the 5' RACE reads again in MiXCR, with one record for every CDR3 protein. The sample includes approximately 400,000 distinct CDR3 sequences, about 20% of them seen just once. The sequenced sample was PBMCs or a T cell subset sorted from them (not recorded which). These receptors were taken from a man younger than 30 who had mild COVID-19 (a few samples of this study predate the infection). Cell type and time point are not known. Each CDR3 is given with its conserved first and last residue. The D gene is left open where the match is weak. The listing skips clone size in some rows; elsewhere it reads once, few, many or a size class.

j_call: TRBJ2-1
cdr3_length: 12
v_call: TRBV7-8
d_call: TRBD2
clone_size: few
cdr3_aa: CASSSIAGEQFF
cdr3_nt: TGTGCCAGCAGCTCGATAGCGGGGGAACAGTTCTTC

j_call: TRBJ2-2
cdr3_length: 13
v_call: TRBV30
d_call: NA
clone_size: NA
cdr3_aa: CAWSAGNTGELFF
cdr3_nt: TGTGCCTGGAGTGCCGGGAACACCGGGGAGCTGTTTTTT

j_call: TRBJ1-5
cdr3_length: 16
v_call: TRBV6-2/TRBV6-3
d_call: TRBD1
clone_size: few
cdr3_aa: CASSYGPTGTGQPQHF
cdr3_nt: TGTGCCAGCAGTTACGGCCCCACAGGGACAGGCCAGCCCCAGCATTTT

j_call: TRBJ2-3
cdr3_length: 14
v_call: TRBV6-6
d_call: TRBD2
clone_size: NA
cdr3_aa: CASSFAGGSDTQYF
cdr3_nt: TGTGCCAGCAGTTTCGCGGGAGGATCAGATACGCAGTATTTT

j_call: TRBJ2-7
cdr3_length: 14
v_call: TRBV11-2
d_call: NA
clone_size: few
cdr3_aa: CASRPIRQSYEQYF
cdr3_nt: TGTGCCAGCAGGCCTATTCGCCAGTCCTACGAGCAGTACTTC

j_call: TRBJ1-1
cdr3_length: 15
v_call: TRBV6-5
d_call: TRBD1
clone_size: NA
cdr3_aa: CASSPTRGPNTEAFF
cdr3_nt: TGTGCCAGCAGTCCCACCAGGGGGCCGAACACTGAAGCTTTCTTT

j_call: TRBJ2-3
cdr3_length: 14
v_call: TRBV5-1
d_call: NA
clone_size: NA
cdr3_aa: CASSLDYAVDTQYF
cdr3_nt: TGCGCCAGCAGCTTGGACTATGCCGTAGATACGCAGTATTTT

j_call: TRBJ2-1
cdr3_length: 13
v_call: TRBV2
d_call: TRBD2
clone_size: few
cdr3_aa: CASRGGAYNEQFF
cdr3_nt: TGTGCCAGCCGCGGGGGGGCCTACAATGAGCAGTTCTTC

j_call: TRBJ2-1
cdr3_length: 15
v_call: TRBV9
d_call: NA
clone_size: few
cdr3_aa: CASSVRGASYNEQFF
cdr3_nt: TGTGCCAGCAGCGTGCGCGGGGCCTCCTACAATGAGCAGTTCTTC

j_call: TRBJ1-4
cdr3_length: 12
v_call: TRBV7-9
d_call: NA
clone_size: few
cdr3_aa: CASSYGDEKLFF
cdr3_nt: TGTGCCAGCAGCTACGGGGATGAAAAACTGTTTTTT

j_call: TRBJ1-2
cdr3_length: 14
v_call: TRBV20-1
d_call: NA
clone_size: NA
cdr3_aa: CSARDLVGTYGYTF
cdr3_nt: TGCAGTGCTAGAGATCTGGTCGGTACCTATGGCTACACCTTC

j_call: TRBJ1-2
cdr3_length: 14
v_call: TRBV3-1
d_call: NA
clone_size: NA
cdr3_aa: CASSLRQGGYGYTF
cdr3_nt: TGTGCCAGCAGCCTACGCCAGGGAGGATATGGCTACACCTTC

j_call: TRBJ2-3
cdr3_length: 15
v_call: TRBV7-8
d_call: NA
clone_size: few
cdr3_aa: CASSFPQASTDTQYF
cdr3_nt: TGTGCCAGCAGCTTTCCCCAGGCCAGCACAGATACGCAGTATTTT

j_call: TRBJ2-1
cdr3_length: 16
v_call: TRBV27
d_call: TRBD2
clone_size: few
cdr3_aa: CASISYSGGSYNEQFF
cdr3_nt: TGTGCCAGCATCTCCTATAGCGGGGGCTCCTACAATGAGCAGTTCTTC

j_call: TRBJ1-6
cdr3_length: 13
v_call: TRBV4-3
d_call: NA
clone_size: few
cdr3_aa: CASSQTGGSLLHF
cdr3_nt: TGCGCCAGCAGCCAGACCGGGGGGTCGCTCCTCCACTTT

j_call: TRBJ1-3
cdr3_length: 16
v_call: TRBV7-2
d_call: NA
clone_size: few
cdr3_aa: CASSAAGVRSGNTIYF
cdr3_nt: TGTGCCAGCAGCGCAGCAGGGGTGCGCTCTGGAAACACCATATATTTT

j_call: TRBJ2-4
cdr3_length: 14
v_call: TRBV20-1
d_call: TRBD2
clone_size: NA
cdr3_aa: CSATSGGARNIQYF
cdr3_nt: TGCAGTGCTACTAGCGGGGGGGCCCGGAACATTCAGTACTTC

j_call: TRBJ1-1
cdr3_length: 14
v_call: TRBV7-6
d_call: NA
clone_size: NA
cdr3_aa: CASSLEGSHTEAFF
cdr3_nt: TGTGCCAGCAGCTTAGAGGGGTCGCACACTGAAGCTTTCTTT

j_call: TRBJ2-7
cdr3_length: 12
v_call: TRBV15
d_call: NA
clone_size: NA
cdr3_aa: CATSRDSATQYF
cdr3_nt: TGTGCCACCAGCAGAGATTCCGCCACGCAGTACTTC

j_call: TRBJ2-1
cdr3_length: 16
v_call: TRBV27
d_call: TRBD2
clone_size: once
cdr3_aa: CASSLMGGGVANEQFF
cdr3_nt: TGTGCCAGCAGTTTAATGGGCGGGGGGGTCGCTAATGAGCAGTTCTTC

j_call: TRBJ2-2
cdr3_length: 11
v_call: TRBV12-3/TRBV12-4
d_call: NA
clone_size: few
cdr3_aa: CASTVTGELFF
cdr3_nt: TGTGCCAGCACCGTCACCGGGGAGCTGTTTTTT

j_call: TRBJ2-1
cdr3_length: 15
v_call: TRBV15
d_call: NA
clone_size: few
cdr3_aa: CATSREGGAYNEQFF
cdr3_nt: TGTGCCACCAGCAGAGAGGGGGGAGCATACAATGAGCAGTTCTTC

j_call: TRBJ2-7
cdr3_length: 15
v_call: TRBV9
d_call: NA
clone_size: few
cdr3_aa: CASSVGPGGTYEQYF
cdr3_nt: TGTGCCAGCAGCGTAGGCCCCGGGGGTACCTACGAGCAGTACTTC

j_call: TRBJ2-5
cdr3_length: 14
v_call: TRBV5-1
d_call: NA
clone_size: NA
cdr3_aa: CASSAGRLKETQYF
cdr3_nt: TGCGCCAGCAGCGCGGGACGGCTCAAAGAGACCCAGTACTTC

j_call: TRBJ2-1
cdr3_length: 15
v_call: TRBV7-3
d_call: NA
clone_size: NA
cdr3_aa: CASSPRGATPNEQFF
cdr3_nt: TGTGCCAGCAGCCCGCGTGGGGCCACCCCCAATGAGCAGTTCTTC

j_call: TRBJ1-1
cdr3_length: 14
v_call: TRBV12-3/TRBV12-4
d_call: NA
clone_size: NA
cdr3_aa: CASTPGLLNTEAFF
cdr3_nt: TGTGCCAGCACCCCTGGGCTGTTAAACACTGAAGCTTTCTTT

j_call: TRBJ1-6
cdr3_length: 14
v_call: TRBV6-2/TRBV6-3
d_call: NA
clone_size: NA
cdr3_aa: CASSQGLGNSPLHF
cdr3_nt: TGTGCCAGCAGTCAAGGGCTGGGAAATTCACCCCTCCACTTT

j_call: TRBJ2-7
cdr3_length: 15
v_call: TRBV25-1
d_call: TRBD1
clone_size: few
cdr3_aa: CASSDHGDRAYEQYF
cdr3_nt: TGTGCCAGCAGTGATCATGGGGACAGGGCCTACGAGCAGTACTTC

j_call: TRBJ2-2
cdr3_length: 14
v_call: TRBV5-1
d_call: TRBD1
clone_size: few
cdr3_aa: CASSQAQGAGELFF
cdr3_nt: TGCGCCAGCAGCCAGGCCCAGGGGGCCGGGGAGCTGTTTTTT

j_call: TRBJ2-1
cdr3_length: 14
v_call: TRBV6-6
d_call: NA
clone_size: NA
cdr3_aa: CASTDPGHNNEQFF
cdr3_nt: TGTGCCAGCACCGACCCGGGACACAACAATGAGCAGTTCTTC

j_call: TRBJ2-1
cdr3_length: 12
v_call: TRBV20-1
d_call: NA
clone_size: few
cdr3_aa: CSATKKDNEQFF
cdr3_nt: TGCAGTGCTACTAAGAAGGACAATGAGCAGTTCTTC

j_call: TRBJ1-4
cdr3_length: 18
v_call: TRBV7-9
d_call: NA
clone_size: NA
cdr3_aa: CASSLGVGSVNTNEKLFF
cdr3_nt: TGTGCCAGCAGCTTAGGGGTCGGGAGCGTCAATACTAATGAAAAACTGTTTTTT

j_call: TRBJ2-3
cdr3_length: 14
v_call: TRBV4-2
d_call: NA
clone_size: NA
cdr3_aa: CASSQGSSADTQYF
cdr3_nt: TGTGCCAGCAGCCAAGGTTCTAGTGCCGATACGCAGTATTTT

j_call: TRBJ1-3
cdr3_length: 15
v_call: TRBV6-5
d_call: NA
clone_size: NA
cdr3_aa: CASSYGSGTGNTIYF
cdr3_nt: TGTGCCAGCAGTTACGGCTCAGGGACGGGAAACACCATATATTTT

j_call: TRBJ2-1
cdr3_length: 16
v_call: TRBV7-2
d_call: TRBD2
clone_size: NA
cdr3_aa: CASSLGAGVSYNEQFF
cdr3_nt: TGTGCCAGCAGCTTAGGGGCGGGGGTTTCCTACAATGAGCAGTTCTTC

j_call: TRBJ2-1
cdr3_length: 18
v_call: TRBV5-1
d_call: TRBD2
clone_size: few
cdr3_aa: CASSLDPGTSGGANEQFF
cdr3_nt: TGCGCCAGCAGCTTGGACCCCGGGACTAGCGGGGGGGCCAATGAGCAGTTCTTC

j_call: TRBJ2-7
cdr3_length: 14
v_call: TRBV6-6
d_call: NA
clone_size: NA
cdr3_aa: CASRPVGASYEQYF
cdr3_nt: TGTGCCAGCAGGCCGGTGGGGGCCTCTTACGAGCAGTACTTC

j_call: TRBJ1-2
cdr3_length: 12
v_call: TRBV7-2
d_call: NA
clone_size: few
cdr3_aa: CASTYRDYGYTF
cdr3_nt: TGTGCCAGCACCTACAGGGACTATGGCTACACCTTC

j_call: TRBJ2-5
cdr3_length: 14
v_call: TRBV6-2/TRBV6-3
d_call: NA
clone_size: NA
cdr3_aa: CASIARDRQETQYF
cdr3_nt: TGTGCCAGCATCGCCCGAGACAGGCAAGAGACCCAGTACTTC

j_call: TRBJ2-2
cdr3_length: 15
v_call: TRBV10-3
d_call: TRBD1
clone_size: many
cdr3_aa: CAISLQGAGTGELFF
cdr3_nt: TGTGCCATCAGTCTACAGGGGGCTGGAACCGGGGAGCTGTTTTTT

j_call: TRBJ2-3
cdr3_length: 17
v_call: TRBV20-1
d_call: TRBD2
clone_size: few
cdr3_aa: CSARDVVGEGYRDTQYF
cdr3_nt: TGCAGTGCTAGAGATGTCGTGGGGGAGGGTTATAGAGATACGCAGTATTTT

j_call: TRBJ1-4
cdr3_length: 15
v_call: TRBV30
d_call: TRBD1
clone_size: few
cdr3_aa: CAWSYGRDRLEKLFF
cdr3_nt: TGTGCCTGGAGTTATGGCCGGGACAGGCTGGAAAAACTGTTTTTT

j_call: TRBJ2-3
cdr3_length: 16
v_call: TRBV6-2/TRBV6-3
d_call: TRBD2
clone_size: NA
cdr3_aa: CASSYGRTSGADTQYF
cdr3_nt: TGTGCCAGCAGTTACGGGAGGACTAGCGGGGCAGATACGCAGTATTTT

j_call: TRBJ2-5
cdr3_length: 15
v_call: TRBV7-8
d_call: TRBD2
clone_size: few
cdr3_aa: CASSFSSGGWETQYF
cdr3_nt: TGTGCCAGCAGCTTCTCTAGCGGGGGTTGGGAGACCCAGTACTTC

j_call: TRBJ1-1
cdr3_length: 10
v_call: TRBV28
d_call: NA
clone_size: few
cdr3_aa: CALGNTEAFF
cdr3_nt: TGTGCCTTGGGGAACACTGAAGCTTTCTTT

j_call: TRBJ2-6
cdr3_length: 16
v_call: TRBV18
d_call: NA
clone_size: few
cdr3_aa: CASSPPVGAGANVLTF
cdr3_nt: TGTGCCAGCTCACCACCGGTGGGGGCTGGGGCCAACGTCCTGACTTTC

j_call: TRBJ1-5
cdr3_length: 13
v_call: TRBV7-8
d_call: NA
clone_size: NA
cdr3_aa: CASSPGQRQPQHF
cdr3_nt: TGTGCCAGCAGCCCAGGACAGAGGCAGCCCCAGCATTTT

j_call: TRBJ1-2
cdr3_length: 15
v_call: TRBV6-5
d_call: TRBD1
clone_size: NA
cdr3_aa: CASSYSSGTVYGYTF
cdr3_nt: TGTGCCAGCAGTTACTCTTCCGGGACAGTCTATGGCTACACCTTC

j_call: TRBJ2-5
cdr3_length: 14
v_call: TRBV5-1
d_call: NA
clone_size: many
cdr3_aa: CASSFGQSQETQYF
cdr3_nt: TGCGCCAGCAGCTTCGGTCAGTCCCAAGAGACCCAGTACTTC

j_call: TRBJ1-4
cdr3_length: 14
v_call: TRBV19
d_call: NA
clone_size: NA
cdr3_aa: CASSKSLTQEKLFF
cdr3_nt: TGTGCCAGTAGTAAATCCTTGACTCAGGAAAAACTGTTTTTT

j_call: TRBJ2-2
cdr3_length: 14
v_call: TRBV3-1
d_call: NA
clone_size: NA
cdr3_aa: CASSQDAGPGELFF
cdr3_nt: TGTGCCAGCAGCCAAGATGCGGGGCCCGGGGAGCTGTTTTTT

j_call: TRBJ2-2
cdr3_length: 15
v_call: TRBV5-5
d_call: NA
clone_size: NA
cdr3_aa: CASSIGTRNTGELFF
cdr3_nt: TGTGCCAGCAGCATCGGGACACGGAACACCGGGGAGCTGTTTTTT

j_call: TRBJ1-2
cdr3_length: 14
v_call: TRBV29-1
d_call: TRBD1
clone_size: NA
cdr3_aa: CSVVRDSNNYGYTF
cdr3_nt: TGCAGCGTTGTTAGGGACAGCAATAACTATGGCTACACCTTC

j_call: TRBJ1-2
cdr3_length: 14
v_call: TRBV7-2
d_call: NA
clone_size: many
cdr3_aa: CASRKQGANYGYTF
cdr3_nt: TGTGCCAGCAGGAAACAGGGTGCAAACTATGGCTACACCTTC

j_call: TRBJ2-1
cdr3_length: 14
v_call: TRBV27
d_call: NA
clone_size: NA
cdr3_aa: CASKRQRGYNEQFF
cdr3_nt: TGTGCCAGCAAGAGGCAGAGGGGGTACAATGAGCAGTTCTTC

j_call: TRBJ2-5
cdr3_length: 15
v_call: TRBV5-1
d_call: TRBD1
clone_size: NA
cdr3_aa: CASSLEMGQGKTQYF
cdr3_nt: TGCGCCAGCAGCTTGGAGATGGGACAGGGGAAGACCCAGTACTTC

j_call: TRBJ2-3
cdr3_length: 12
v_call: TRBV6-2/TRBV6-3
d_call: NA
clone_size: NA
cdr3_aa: CASSQTRDTQYF
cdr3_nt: TGTGCCAGCAGTCAAACTAGGGATACGCAGTATTTT

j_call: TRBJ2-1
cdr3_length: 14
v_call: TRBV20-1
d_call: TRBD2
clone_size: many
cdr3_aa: CSPWPAGGTNEQFF
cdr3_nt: TGCAGTCCCTGGCCTGCGGGGGGGACCAATGAGCAGTTCTTC

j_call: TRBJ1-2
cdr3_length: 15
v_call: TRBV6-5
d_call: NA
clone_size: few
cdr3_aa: CASSYSISGGYGYTF
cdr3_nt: TGTGCCAGCAGTTACTCGATCTCTGGTGGCTATGGCTACACCTTC